What follows is one T cell receptor beta chain and its context. The target antigen is unknown. This entry comes from a study of cytomegalovirus exposure and HLA in healthy donors. Overall study findings and caveats: Rarity marked most TCR sequences, yet some public TCRs occurred in many donors.

The CDR3 extends over 15 amino acids. V gave up 0 bases and J gave up 7 bases, with 11 bases separating them. In germline, CDR1 is SGDLS, CDR2 YYNGEE. It was with 60 Vbeta and 13 Jbeta primers that the PCR ran. Using immunoSEQ multiplex PCR, the repertoire was profiled, and TCRdb retains in-frame clones only, with some absent. This table has 130,000 or so clones, 65% to 90% appearing once. The V gene is TRBV9, the J gene TRBJ1-6; D is unresolved. The sample was PBMCs. The sequence derives from a woman aged 18-29 years in good health and CMV-seropositive. CDR3 loop: CASSVATEDNSPLHF. CDR3 nucleotides: TGTGCCAGCAGCGTAGCTACGGAGGACAATTCACCCCTCCACTTT. Combining the CDR3 with reference TRBV9 and TRBJ1-6 gives the whole variable domain DSGVTQTPKHLITATGQRVTLRCSPRSGDLSVYWYQQSLDQGLQFLIQYYNGEERAKGNILERFSAQQFPDLHSELNLSSLELGDSALYFCASSVATEDNSPLHFGNGTRLTVT.